The next 5 T cell receptor beta chains were all read from a single sample in a study of cytomegalovirus exposure and HLA in healthy donors. It was with 60 Vbeta and 13 Jbeta primers that the PCR ran. The data were produced by immunoSEQ multiplex PCR, yet TCRdb's version contains in-frame clones alone and is incomplete. This sample lists around 120,000 clones; its ten largest clones have 0.55% to 0.65%. Source material: PBMCs. The receptors derive from a man over 45 in good health and CMV-seronegative.

The CDR3 loop reads CASSAGQAWREQFF. In nucleotides, the CDR3 is TGTGCCAGCAGCGCGGGACAGGCATGGAGGGAGCAGTTCTTC. The rearrangement links TRBV9 to TRBJ2-1; TRBD1 agrees at 8 bases. J lost 10 bases, V lost 3 bases, and 9 bases had no gene match. Germline V gives CDR1 SGDLS, CDR2 YYNGEE. This CDR3 spans 14 amino acids.

The V call is TRBV5-4, the J call TRBJ2-7; 9 bases align to TRBD1. CDR1 and CDR2 (germline): SGHNT, YYREEE (reference sequence). Unmatched junction bases numbered 7, after V lost 5 bases and J lost 7 bases. The CDR3 runs to 13 residues. This CDR3 is CASRLQTGGEQYF. CDR3 nucleotide sequence: TGTGCCAGCAGATTGCAGACAGGGGGAGAGCAGTACTTC.

The chain combines TRBV2 with TRBJ1-3; 7 bases align to TRBD1. In germline, CDR1 is SNHLY, CDR2 FYNNEI. V dropped 5 bases and J dropped 2; count of bases not matched to a gene: 3. CDR3 length equals 14 residues. CDR3 sequence: CASSRDRAGNTIYF. The CDR3 DNA reads TGTGCCAGCAGTAGGGACAGAGCTGGAAACACCATATATTTT.

The chain links TRBV7-2 to TRBJ1-4, with 7 nucleotides matching TRBD1. J was trimmed by 7 bases and V by 3 bases; bases with no gene match: 11. Germline V gene sequence: CDR1 SGHTA, CDR2 FQGNSA. The CDR3 spans 16 residues. The CDR3 DNA sequence: TGTGCCAGCAGCTTGGCCAACAGGGGAGGTTTTGAAAAACTGTTTTTT. Translated, it gives CASSLANRGGFEKLFF.

This rearrangement joins TRBV9 to TRBJ1-4, with 9 positions matching TRBD1. CDR3 size: 16 residues. V was clipped by 3 bases and J by 6 bases; unmatched bases: 9. The germline V gene encodes CDR1 SGDLS and CDR2 YYNGEE. The CDR3: CASSALTGGAYEKLFF. The CDR3 nucleotides are TGTGCCAGCAGCGCCTTGACAGGGGGTGCCTATGAAAAACTGTTTTTT.